A selection of T cell receptor beta chains follows, all from one sample in a study of cytomegalovirus exposure and HLA in healthy donors. Only in-frame clones appear in the TCRdb table, and some are missing; sequencing was by immunoSEQ multiplex PCR. The data show around 76,000 clones, and the top ten clones hold 4% to 5.5%. Sequencing input: PBMCs. The receptors shown here come from a man in his forties in good health and CMV-seronegative. CDR3s include the opening cysteine and the closing phenylalanine or tryptophan. The D gene is left open where the match is weak.

d_gene | j_gene | v_gene | CDR3nt | CDR3aa
- | TRBJ1-5 | TRBV7-2 | TGTGCCACGGGGCGGGGTAGCAATCAGCCCCAGCATTTT | CATGRGSNQPQHF
- | TRBJ2-2 | TRBV9 | TGTGCCAGCAGCGTAGTTGGAGTCGGGGAGCTGTTTTTT | CASSVVGVGELFF
- | TRBJ2-7 | TRBV10-1 | TGCGCCAGCAGTGATGGACACCGGTTCTCCTACGAGCAGTACTTC | CASSDGHRFSYEQYF
- | TRBJ2-5 | TRBV6-5 | TGTGCCAGCCGATCCAGGGGTCGTCACATGTACTTC | CASRSRGRHMYF
- | TRBJ2-2 | TRBV27 | TGTGCCAGCAGCCCTGGACAGATCAACACCGGGGAGCTGTTTTTT | CASSPGQINTGELFF
- | TRBJ1-6 | TRBV27 | TGTGCCAGCAGTTTCATTTTAGTAAATTCACCCCTCCACTTT | CASSFILVNSPLHF
TRBD2 | TRBJ2-1 | TRBV7-2 | TGTGCCAGCAGCTTAGGGTGGGCGGGGGGCCCCATAGTGGCCGAGCAGTTCTTC | CASSLGWAGGPIVAEQFF
- | TRBJ2-7 | TRBV29-1 | TGCAGCGTCCAAACATACTACGAGCAGTACTTC | CSVQTYYEQYF
TRBD2 | TRBJ2-5 | TRBV7-8 | TGTGCCAGCAGCTTAGGTCGTTGGGTCCGACTAGCGGGAGACGAGACCCAGTACTTC | CASSLGRWVRLAGDETQYF
TRBD2 | TRBJ2-7 | TRBV30 | TGTGCCTCCGGCGGGGGGGGCTCCTACGAGCAGTACTTC | CASGGGGSYEQYF
TRBD1 | TRBJ2-1 | TRBV19 | TGTGCCAGTAGTATAGTGGGACAGGGGAACAATGAGCAGTTCTTC | CASSIVGQGNNEQFF
- | TRBJ2-7 | TRBV7-4 | TGTGCCAGCCCGGACAGAAAGGGGTGGTTTGGCTACGAGCAGTACTTC | CASPDRKGWFGYEQYF
- | TRBJ1-2 | TRBV4-3 | TGCGCCAGCAGCCAAGGAGTGTCGGGCTACACCTTC | CASSQGVSGYTF
TRBD1 | TRBJ1-1 | TRBV29-1 | TGCAGCGTTGGTGGTCAGGGGGCGCGATGGGAGGGCACTGAAGCTTTCTTT | CSVGGQGARWEGTEAFF
TRBD1 | TRBJ1-6 | TRBV5-6 | TGTGCCAGCAGTAACCGGGACAGGGGATATTCACCCCTCCACTTT | CASSNRDRGYSPLHF